These 28 T cell receptor beta chains came from one sample sequenced in a study of T cell changes during pregnancy in multiple sclerosis. Generated by immunoSEQ multiplex PCR, the TCRdb table keeps only in-frame clones and is missing some. The repertoire holds around 71,000 clones, with more than 90% as singletons. This sample comprised peripheral blood, obtained in the third trimester of pregnancy. All receptors derive from a female donor with multiple sclerosis, enrolled in a pregnancy study.

The chain joins TRBV25-1 to TRBJ2-3; possible D gene TRBD1, 5 bases. CDR3 length: 16 amino acids. V lost 6 bases, J lost 0 bases, and 16 bases lay in between. Looked up from germline, CDR1 is MGHDK and CDR2 is SYGVNS. DNA for the CDR3: TGTGCCAGCAGGGGGTCCTGGGGCCCTAGCACAGATACGCAGTATTTT. It translates to CASRGSWGPSTDTQYF.

A note on this clone: One end of the junction varies from germline; a read error may be responsible. The chain employs TRBV7-7 and TRBJ2-1, with D maybe TRBD2 (5 bases). The germline V gene has CDR1 SSHAT and CDR2 FNYEAQ (reference sequence). The CDR3 is 20 amino acids. CDR3: CASSLVPWTRGRGTYNEQFF. The CDR3 DNA reads as TGTGCTAGCAGCTTAGTGCCATGGACCCGAGGACGGGGTACCTACAATGAGCAGTTCTTC.

In its sample, this clone was seen once. This chain joins TRBV5-1 and TRBJ2-3, with TRBD2 matching 10 bases. Germline assignment: CDR1 SGHRS and CDR2 YFSETQ. Trimming removed 6 bases from V and 3 bases from J; junction bases left unmatched: 7. This CDR3 region has 15 residues. CDR3 bases: TGCGCCAGCATCCCTAGCGGGAGAGTTACAGATACGCAGTATTTT. Protein product: CASIPSGRVTDTQYF.

This chain links TRBV29-1 with TRBJ2-1; TRBD2 might be the D (5 bases). The V and J ends lost 2 bases and 4 bases respectively, with 18 bases between them. In germline, CDR1 is SQVTM, CDR2 ANQGSEA. There are 16 residues in the CDR3. This chain's CDR3 is CSVEKRTALRYNEQFF. The CDR3 bases are TGCAGCGTTGAAAAAAGGACTGCCCTACGATACAATGAGCAGTTCTTC.

The chain joins TRBV6-5 to TRBJ2-7, with TRBD2 matching 8 bases. Germline lookup yields CDR1 MNHEY and CDR2 SVGAGI. The CDR3 totals 13 residues. V was clipped by 4 bases and J by 5 bases; unmatched bases: 4. The CDR3, as DNA: TGTGCCAGCAGTTTTTCGGGGGGGGACGAGCAGTACTTC. This sequence encodes CASSFSGGDEQYF.

The chain links TRBV5-6 to TRBJ2-7, with TRBD2 matching over 10 bases. The CDR3 covers 16 residues. Germline V lookup: CDR1 SGHDT, CDR2 YYEEEE. V dropped 4 bases and J dropped 4; count of bases not matched to a gene: 11. CDR3 DNA: TGTGCCAGCAGCCCTAGCGGGAGAACAATAAGGTACGAGCAGTACTTC. Its translation is CASSPSGRTIRYEQYF.

The rearrangement links TRBV28 to TRBJ1-5, with 7 bases matching TRBD1. The CDR3 sequence is 14 residues long. The germline CDR1 and CDR2 sequences are MDHEN and SYDVKM. After removal of 5 bases from V and 3 bases from J, the junction contained 4 bases not matched to a gene. The CDR3 nucleotides read TGTGCCAGCAGTCCGGGACAGCTCAATCAGCCCCAGCATTTT. Translated, it gives CASSPGQLNQPQHF.

The chain combines TRBV6-1 with TRBJ1-2, with D uncertain. Germline CDR1 and CDR2: MNHNS and SASEGT. V lost 2 bases, J lost 3 bases, and 13 bases lay in between. The CDR3 is 15 residues long. CDR3 sequence reads: CASSETYQADYGYTF. CDR3 coding DNA: TGTGCCAGCAGTGAAACTTATCAGGCCGACTATGGCTACACCTTC.

This rearrangement joins TRBV4-1 to TRBJ1-3; D call uncertain. The germline CDR1 and CDR2 sequences are MGHRA and YSYEKL. There are 18 residues in the CDR3. Trimming took off 1 base at V and 4 bases at J, with 20 bases between the two ends. CDR3 DNA: TGCGCCAGCAGCCAAGGTGGGCGAGGGCGAGGCTCCGGAAACACCATATATTTT. Its translation: CASSQGGRGRGSGNTIYF.

The rearrangement links TRBV18 to TRBJ2-5; TRBD2 matches at 9 bases. The CDR3 is 15 amino acids. The germline V gene encodes CDR1 KGHSH and CDR2 LQKENI. J was trimmed by 5 bases and V by 3 bases; bases with no gene match: 7. For the CDR3, the DNA is TGTGCCAGCTCACCGGACGCGGGAGGGCAGGAGACCCAGTACTTC. Translation: CASSPDAGGQETQYF.

There are a few counts of this clone. The genes are TRBV11-2 and TRBJ1-2, with unresolved D. In germline, CDR1 is SGHAT, CDR2 FQNNGV. The V end was cut by 1 base, the J end by 0 bases, with 6 bases between. The CDR3 is made up of 14 amino acids. Written as DNA, the CDR3 is TGTGCCAGCAGCTTAGGGCAGGCTAACTATGGCTACACCTTC. It specifies CASSLGQANYGYTF.

The chain couples TRBV10-3 to TRBJ2-5, with a possible D match to TRBD1 (6 bases). From germline, CDR1 is ENHRY and CDR2 SYGVKD. The CDR3 sequence is 13 residues long. The V and J ends lost 6 bases and 0 bases respectively, with 8 bases between them. The DNA of the CDR3 is TGTGCCATCAGCCGGGACAACCAAGAGACCCAGTACTTC. Amino acid sequence: CAISRDNQETQYF.

The chain is built from TRBV28 and TRBJ2-7, with 11 nucleotides matching TRBD1. Germline V lookup: CDR1 MDHEN, CDR2 SYDVKM. After removal of 2 bases from V and 9 bases from J, the junction contained 9 bases not matched to a gene. CDR3 length equals 15 residues. The CDR3 DNA sequence: TGTGCCAGCAGTTTAGTTCAGGGACAGGGGGGGAGGCAGTACTTC. This gives the protein CASSLVQGQGGRQYF.

A remark on this clone: The junction departs from germline at one end; a sequencing error may be responsible. The rearrangement links TRBV27 to TRBJ1-6; perhaps TRBD1 as D (5 bases). Germline V gene sequence: CDR1 MNHEY, CDR2 SMNVEV (reference sequence). This CDR3 region has 14 residues. The CDR3 DNA follows: TGTGCCAGCAGAAACGACAGCCGATTTTCAACCCTCCACTTT. Encoded protein: CASRNDSRFSTLHF.

The chain joins TRBV6-4 to TRBJ2-1; 11 bases line up with TRBD2. After removal of 1 base from V and 4 bases from J, the junction contained 3 bases not matched to a gene. The CDR3 is 16 amino acids. The germline V gene has CDR1 MRHNA and CDR2 SNTAGT. For the CDR3, the DNA is TGTGCCAGCAGTGACTGGGCTAGCGGGAGGTACAATGAGCAGTTCTTC. It is translated as CASSDWASGRYNEQFF.

This sequence joins TRBV6-5 and TRBJ2-7, with D unresolved. The CDR3 runs 13 residues. The V end was cut by 0 bases, the J end by 6 bases, with 9 bases between. From germline, CDR1 is MNHEY and CDR2 SVGAGI. The CDR3 reads CASSYSVYREQYF. As DNA, the CDR3 is TGTGCCAGCAGTTACTCGGTCTATCGCGAGCAGTACTTC.

This rearrangement joins TRBV5-4 to TRBJ2-1; 8 bases match TRBD1. The germline CDR1 and CDR2 sequences are SGHNT and YYREEE (reference sequence). The CDR3 is 16 amino acids. J was trimmed by 8 bases and V by 3 bases; bases with no gene match: 13. Written as DNA, the CDR3 is TGTGCCAGCAGCTCCCGGGCGCCAGGGGGCTCCGATGAGCAGTTCTTC. Translating gives CASSSRAPGGSDEQFF.

The V and J genes are TRBV28 and TRBJ2-1, with TRBD2 identical over 9 bases. CDR1 and CDR2 (germline): MDHEN, SYDVKM. The CDR3 totals 15 residues. V was clipped by 4 bases and J by 9 bases; unmatched bases: 10. This chain's CDR3 is CASSSPGTSTGEQFF. As DNA, the CDR3 is TGTGCCAGCAGTTCCCCCGGGACTAGCACCGGTGAGCAGTTCTTC.

The chain is built from TRBV19 and TRBJ1-5; 7 bases match TRBD1. The CDR3 runs to 16 residues. J lost 1 base, V lost 8 bases, and 11 bases had no gene match. CDR1 and CDR2 (germline): LNHDA, SQIVND (reference sequence). The CDR3 sequence is CASHQGGGISNQPQHF. In DNA form, the CDR3 reads TGTGCCAGTCACCAGGGGGGCGGGATCAGCAATCAGCCCCAGCATTTT.

The chain is built from TRBV5-6 and TRBJ2-1, with D perhaps TRBD1 (5 bases). Trimming shortened V by 7 bases and J by 5 bases, and 10 bases separated the two germline ends. Germline V gives CDR1 SGHDT, CDR2 YYEEEE. The CDR3 is 12 amino acids. The CDR3 is CASGQGDNEQFF. The CDR3, as DNA: TGTGCCAGCGGACAAGGGGACAATGAGCAGTTCTTC.

The CDR3: CASSPLTSAMSTDTQYF. The CDR3 DNA sequence: TGCGCCAGCAGCCCATTGACTAGCGCAATGAGCACAGATACGCAGTATTTT. The chain has TRBV4-1 and TRBJ2-3, with TRBD2 matching over 8 bases. The CDR3 is 17 residues long. The junction had 9 bases not matched to a gene; V was cut back by 4 bases and J by 0 bases. The germline V gene encodes CDR1 MGHRA and CDR2 YSYEKL.

This chain links TRBV4-2 with TRBJ2-7, with D perhaps matching TRBD2 (6 bases). The CDR3 length is 16 residues. Germline loops: CDR1 LGHNA, CDR2 YNFKEQ. With 2 bases removed from V and 6 bases from J, the gap between germline ends came to 20 bases. Here the CDR3 DNA reads TGTGCCAGCAGCCAACAATCTAGCGTCGATTCGGGCGAGCAGTACTTC. Protein sequence: CASSQQSSVDSGEQYF.

This sequence joins TRBV7-9 and TRBJ2-3, with TRBD2 identical over 7 bases. This CDR3 is built from 13 residues. The junction had 6 bases not matched to a gene; V was cut back by 8 bases and J by 4 bases. Germline CDR1 reads SEHNR; CDR2 reads FQNEAQ (reference sequence). CDR3 nucleotide sequence: TGTGCCAGCGAGGAGGGGAGGGCAGATACGCAGTATTTT. Translation: CASEEGRADTQYF.

The V and J genes are TRBV4-3 and TRBJ1-2; tentatively, D is TRBD1 (5 bases). The V end was cut by 0 bases, the J end by 3 bases, with 8 bases between. From germline, CDR1 is LGHNA and CDR2 YSLEER. The CDR3 is 14 amino acids. The CDR3 nucleotides are TGCGCCAGCAGCCAAGACGCAGGGTACTATGGCTACACCTTC. Amino acid sequence: CASSQDAGYYGYTF.

This chain connects TRBV7-9 to TRBJ2-7, with no clear D. This CDR3 comprises 13 residues. Per the germline V gene, CDR1 is SEHNR and CDR2 is FQNEAQ (reference sequence). V was clipped by 0 bases and J by 4 bases, with 7 bases between them. The CDR3 is CASSLAGVYEQYF. The CDR3 DNA sequence: TGTGCCAGCAGCTTAGCCGGTGTTTACGAGCAGTACTTC.

V gene TRBV11-2 combines with J gene TRBJ2-1; D may be TRBD1 (5 bases). The CDR3 extends over 14 amino acids. Germline V gene sequence: CDR1 SGHAT, CDR2 FQNNGV. The ends were cut back, 5 bases at V and 0 bases at J, with 8 bases in the middle. The CDR3 loop is CASSRRASYNEQFF. CDR3 sequence (DNA): TGTGCCAGCAGCCGCAGGGCCTCCTACAATGAGCAGTTCTTC.

V is TRBV18 and J is TRBJ2-7; D gene ambiguous. Between the trimmed V and J ends, which lost 3 bases and 3 bases, there was a span of 12 bases. The CDR3 totals 14 residues. Germline loops: CDR1 KGHSH, CDR2 LQKENI. The CDR3 DNA is TGTGCCAGCTCACCTGCCCCCGGAGACTACGAGCAGTACTTC. As protein: CASSPAPGDYEQYF.

The chain is built from TRBV9 and TRBJ2-1; perhaps TRBD2 as D (6 bases). CDR3 length: 16 amino acids. Germline loops: CDR1 SGDLS, CDR2 YYNGEE. The V end was cut by 4 bases, the J end by 2 bases, with 16 bases between. The CDR3 region is CASSPIGWGAYNEQFF. Written as DNA, the CDR3 is TGTGCCAGCAGCCCAATTGGGTGGGGGGCCTACAATGAGCAGTTCTTC.